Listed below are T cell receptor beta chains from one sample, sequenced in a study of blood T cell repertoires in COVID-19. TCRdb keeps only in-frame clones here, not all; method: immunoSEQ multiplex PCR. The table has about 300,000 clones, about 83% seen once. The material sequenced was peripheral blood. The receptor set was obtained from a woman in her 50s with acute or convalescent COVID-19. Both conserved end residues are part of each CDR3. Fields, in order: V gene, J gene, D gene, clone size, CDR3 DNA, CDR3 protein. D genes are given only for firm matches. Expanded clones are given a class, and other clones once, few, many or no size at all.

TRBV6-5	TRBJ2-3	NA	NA	TGTGCCAGCAGTTACTCTTACTCGGGAGATACGCAGTATTTT	CASSYSYSGDTQYF
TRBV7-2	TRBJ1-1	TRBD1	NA	TGTGCCAGCAGCTTGGGGACAGGGGGTGAAGCTTTCTTT	CASSLGTGGEAFF
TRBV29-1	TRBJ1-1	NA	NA	TGCAGCGGAGCGTACTGGAACACTGAAGCTTTCTTT	CSGAYWNTEAFF
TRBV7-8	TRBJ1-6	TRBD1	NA	TGTGCCAGCAGCACTACAGGGGGCGGGTCACCCCTCCACTTT	CASSTTGGGSPLHF
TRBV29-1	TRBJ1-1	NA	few	TGCAGCGCCCGAGGGTCGGGACATAACACTGAAGCTTTCTTT	CSARGSGHNTEAFF
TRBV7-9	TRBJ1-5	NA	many	TGTGCCAGCAGCCGACAACCCAATCAGCCCCAGCATTTT	CASSRQPNQPQHF
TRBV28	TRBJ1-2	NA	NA	TGTGCCAGCAGTATCACCGACACTTATGGCTACACCTTC	CASSITDTYGYTF
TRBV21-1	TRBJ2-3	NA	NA	TGTGCCAGCAGCAAGGACCAAGTGACTAGCGGGAGAGGTGATACGCAGTATTTT	CASSKDQVTSGRGDTQYF
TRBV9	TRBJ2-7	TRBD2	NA	TGTGCCAGCAGCGTAGGAGCGGGGGGACGGAGGAGCTCCTACGAGCAGTACTTC	CASSVGAGGRRSSYEQYF
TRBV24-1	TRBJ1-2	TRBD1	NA	TGTGCCACCAGTGATAACGGACAGGCCCGCGGCTACACCTTC	CATSDNGQARGYTF
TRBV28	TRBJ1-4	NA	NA	TGTGCCAGCAGTACAGATACAACTAATGAAAAACTGTTTTTT	CASSTDTTNEKLFF
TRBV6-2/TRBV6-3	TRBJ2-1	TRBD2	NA	TGTGCCAGCAGTTCCCGGGACTACAACAATGAGCAGTTCTTC	CASSSRDYNNEQFF